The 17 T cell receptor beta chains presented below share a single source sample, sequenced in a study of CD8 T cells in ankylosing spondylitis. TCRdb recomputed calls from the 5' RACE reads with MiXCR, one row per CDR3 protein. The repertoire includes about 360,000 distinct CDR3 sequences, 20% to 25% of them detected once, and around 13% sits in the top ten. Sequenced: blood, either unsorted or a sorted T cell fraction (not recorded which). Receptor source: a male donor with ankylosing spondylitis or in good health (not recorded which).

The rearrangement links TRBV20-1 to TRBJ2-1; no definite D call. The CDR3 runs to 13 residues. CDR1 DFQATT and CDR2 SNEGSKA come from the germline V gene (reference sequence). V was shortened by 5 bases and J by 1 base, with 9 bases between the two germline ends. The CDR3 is CSARTKSYNEQFF. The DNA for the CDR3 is TGCAGTGCTCGTACCAAGTCCTACAATGAGCAGTTCTTC.

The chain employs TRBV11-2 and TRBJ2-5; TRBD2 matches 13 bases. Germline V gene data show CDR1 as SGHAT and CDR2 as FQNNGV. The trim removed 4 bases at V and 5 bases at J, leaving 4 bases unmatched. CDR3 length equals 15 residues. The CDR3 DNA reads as TGTGCCAGCAGCTCCGGGACTAGCGGGGTGGAGACCCAGTACTTC. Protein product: CASSSGTSGVETQYF.

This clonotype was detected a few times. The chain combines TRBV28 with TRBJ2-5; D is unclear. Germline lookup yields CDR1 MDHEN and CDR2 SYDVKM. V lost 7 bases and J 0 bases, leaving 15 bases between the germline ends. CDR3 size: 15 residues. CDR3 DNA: TGTGCCAGCAAACACGGCTATTTGTACCAAGAGACCCAGTACTTC. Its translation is CASKHGYLYQETQYF.

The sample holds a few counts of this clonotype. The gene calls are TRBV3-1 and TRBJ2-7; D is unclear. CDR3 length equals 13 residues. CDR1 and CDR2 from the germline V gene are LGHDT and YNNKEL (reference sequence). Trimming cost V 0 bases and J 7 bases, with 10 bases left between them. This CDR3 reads CASSQDPWVEQYF. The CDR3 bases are TGTGCCAGCAGCCAAGATCCCTGGGTTGAGCAGTACTTC.

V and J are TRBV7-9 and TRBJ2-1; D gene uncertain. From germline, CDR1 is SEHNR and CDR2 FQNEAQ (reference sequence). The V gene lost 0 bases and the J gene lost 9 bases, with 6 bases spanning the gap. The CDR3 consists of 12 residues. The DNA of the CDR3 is TGTGCCAGCAGCTTAGCGGATAGTGAGCAGTTCTTC. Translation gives CASSLADSEQFF.

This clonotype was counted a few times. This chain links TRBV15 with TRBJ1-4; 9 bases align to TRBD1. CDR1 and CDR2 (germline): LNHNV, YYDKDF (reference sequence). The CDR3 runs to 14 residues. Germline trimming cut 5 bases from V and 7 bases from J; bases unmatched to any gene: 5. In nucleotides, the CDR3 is TGTGCCACCAGCGGGGACAGGGTGGTTGAAAAACTGTTTTTT. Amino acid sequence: CATSGDRVVEKLFF.

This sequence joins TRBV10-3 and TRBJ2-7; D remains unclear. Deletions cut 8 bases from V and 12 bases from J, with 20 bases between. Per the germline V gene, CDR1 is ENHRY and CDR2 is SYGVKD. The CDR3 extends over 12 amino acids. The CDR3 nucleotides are TGTGCCATCGCTACCCCGGGCAGCTTGGGGTACTTC. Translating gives CAIATPGSLGYF.

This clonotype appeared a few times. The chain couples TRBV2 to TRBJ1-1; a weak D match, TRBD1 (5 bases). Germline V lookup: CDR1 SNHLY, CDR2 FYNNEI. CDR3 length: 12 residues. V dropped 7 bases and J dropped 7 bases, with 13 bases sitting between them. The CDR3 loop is CASIIRENEAFF. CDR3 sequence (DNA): TGTGCCAGCATTATCAGGGAGAATGAAGCTTTCTTT.

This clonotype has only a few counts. The CDR3 loop is CASSIPIEAGGREKLFF. The CDR3 DNA reads as TGTGCCAGCAGTATCCCTATTGAGGCAGGGGGGCGAGAAAAACTGTTTTTT. This chain joins TRBV28 and TRBJ1-4; 7 bases line up with TRBD1. Trimming took 5 bases from V and 8 from J; bases not matched to a gene: 17. CDR3 size: 17 residues. Germline V lookup: CDR1 MDHEN, CDR2 SYDVKM.

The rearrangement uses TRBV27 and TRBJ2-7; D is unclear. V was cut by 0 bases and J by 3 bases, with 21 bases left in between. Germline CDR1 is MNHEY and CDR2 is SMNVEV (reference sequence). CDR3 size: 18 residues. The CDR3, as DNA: TGTGCCAGCAGTTTATCCGCTCTCACCCCGCACACTATCTACGAGCAGTACTTC. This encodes CASSLSALTPHTIYEQYF.

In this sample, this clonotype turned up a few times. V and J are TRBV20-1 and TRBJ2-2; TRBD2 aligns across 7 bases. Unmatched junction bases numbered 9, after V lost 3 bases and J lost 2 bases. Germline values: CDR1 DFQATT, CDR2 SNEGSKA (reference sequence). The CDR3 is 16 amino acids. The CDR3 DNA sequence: TGCAGTGCTAGGGACCCGGGACTAACTAACACCGGGGAGCTGTTTTTT. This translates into CSARDPGLTNTGELFF.

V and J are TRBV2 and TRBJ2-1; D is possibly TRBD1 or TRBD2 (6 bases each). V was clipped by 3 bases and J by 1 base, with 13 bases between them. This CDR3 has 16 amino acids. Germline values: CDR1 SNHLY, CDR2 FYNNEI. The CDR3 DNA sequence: TGTGCCAGCAGTGATCCGGGGGCCGGGTCCTACAATGAGCAGTTCTTC. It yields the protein CASSDPGAGSYNEQFF.

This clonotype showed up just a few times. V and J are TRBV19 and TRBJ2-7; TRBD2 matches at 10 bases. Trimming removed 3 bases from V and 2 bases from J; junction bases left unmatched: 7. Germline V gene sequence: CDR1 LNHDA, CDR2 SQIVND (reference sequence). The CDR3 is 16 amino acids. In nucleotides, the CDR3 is TGTGCCAGTAGTATCGGGGATCTAGCGGGGGCCTACGAGCAGTACTTC. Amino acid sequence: CASSIGDLAGAYEQYF.

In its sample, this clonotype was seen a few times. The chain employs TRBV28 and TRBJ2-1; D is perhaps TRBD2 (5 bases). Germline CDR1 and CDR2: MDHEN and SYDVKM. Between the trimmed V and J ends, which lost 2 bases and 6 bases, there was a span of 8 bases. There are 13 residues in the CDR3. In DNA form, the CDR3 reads TGTGCCAGCAGTTTAGTAGCGCTCAATGAGCAGTTCTTC. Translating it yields CASSLVALNEQFF.

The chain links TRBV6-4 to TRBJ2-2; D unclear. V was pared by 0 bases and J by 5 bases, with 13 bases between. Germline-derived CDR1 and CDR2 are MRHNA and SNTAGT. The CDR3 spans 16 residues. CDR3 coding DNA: TGTGCCAGCAGTGACTCGTCGCCAGAAGGTACCGGGGAGCTGTTTTTT. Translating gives CASSDSSPEGTGELFF.

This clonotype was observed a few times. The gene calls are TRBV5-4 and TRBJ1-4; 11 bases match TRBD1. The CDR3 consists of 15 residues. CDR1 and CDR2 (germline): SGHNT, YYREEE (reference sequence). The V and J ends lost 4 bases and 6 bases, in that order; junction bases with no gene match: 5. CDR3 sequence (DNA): TGTGCCAGCAGCCTAGGACAGGGGGCTTATGAAAAACTGTTTTTT. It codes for CASSLGQGAYEKLFF.

The CDR3 DNA sequence: TGTGCCAGCAGCCAAGAGGAGGTGGGACAGGAAGAGACCCAGTACTTC. Encoded protein: CASSQEEVGQEETQYF. The V and J genes are TRBV4-2 and TRBJ2-5, with 8 nucleotides matching TRBD1. Germline CDR1 is LGHNA and CDR2 is YNFKEQ. V was clipped by 0 bases and J by 3 bases; unmatched bases: 6. The CDR3 runs to 16 residues.